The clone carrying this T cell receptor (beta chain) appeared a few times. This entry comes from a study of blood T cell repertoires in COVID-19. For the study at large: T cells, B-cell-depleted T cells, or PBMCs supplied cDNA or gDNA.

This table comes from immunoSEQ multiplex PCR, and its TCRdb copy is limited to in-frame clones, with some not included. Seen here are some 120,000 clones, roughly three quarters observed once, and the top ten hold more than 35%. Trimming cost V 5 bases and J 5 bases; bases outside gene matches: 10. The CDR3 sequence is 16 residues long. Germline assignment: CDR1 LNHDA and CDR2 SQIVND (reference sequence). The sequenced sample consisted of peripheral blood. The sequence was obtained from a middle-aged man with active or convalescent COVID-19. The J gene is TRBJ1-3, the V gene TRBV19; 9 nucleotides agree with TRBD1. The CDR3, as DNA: TGTGCCAGTAGTTTTTTACGGACAGGGGCCAGAAACACCATATATTTT. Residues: CASSFLRTGARNTIYF.